These T cell receptor beta chains were read from a single sample in a study of blood T cell repertoires in COVID-19. Sequencing used immunoSEQ multiplex PCR; TCRdb keeps in-frame clones, though not all of them. The sample has around 100,000 clones; approximately 86% are singletons. Sequences were obtained from PBMCs or T cells enriched from blood (not recorded which). These receptors were taken from a woman in her 50s who had recovered from COVID-19. Both conserved end residues are part of each CDR3. Size values are once, few and many counts, or a class for expanded clones, and some rows have none.

size	V	CDR3
-	TRBV30	CAWSGGGRNYGYTF
-	TRBV11-2	CASSTTRQGLGNTIYF
-	TRBV28	CASSLGQGARGYTF
-	TRBV10-2	CASSDPGGIQAYNEQFF
-	TRBV19	CASSTGQYSGNTIYF
once	TRBV5-8	CASSARVNYGYTF
-	TRBV2	CAPGGRGQTYNSPLHF
-	TRBV30	CAWSVSQTEAFF
-	TRBV6-4	CASSDGTGVTEAFF
-	TRBV6-5	CASSYLQGARGTEAFF
-	TRBV30	CAWRPGAGELFF